Following are 9 T cell receptor beta chains from one sample sequenced in a study of early T cells in non-severe SARS-CoV-2 infection. MiXCR, applied by TCRdb to the 5' RACE reads, yields one record per CDR3 protein. The sample records roughly 53,000 distinct CDR3 sequences, approximately 8% being singletons. Specimen: whole blood, collected at baseline. The receptors were sampled from an adult who was a healthcare worker with PCR-confirmed SARS-CoV-2 infection or an uninfected control (not recorded which).

There are many counts of this clonotype. V gene TRBV20-1 combines with J gene TRBJ2-1, with 14 nucleotides matching TRBD2. Per germline, CDR1 DFQATT and CDR2 SNEGSKA (reference sequence). CDR3 length: 18 residues. V shed 1 base, J shed 1 base, and the junction held 6 bases outside the gene matches. Here the CDR3 reads CSARGSGTSGSSYNEQFF. CDR3 nucleotide sequence: TGCAGTGCTAGAGGATCCGGGACTAGCGGGAGTTCCTACAATGAGCAGTTCTTC.

Many counts were recorded for this clonotype. The chain joins TRBV6-2 or TRBV6-3 to TRBJ1-1, with D possibly TRBD1 on 6 matching bases. Trimming left V 6 bases short and J 0 bases short, with 17 bases between. CDR1 is MNHEY, CDR2 SVGEGT, per germline. The length of the CDR3 is 16 residues. Here the CDR3 DNA reads TGTGCCAGCAGATCGTCACAGGGATTCATGAACACTGAAGCTTTCTTT. Protein sequence: CASRSSQGFMNTEAFF.

This clonotype was found a few times. This chain uses TRBV30 with TRBJ1-1; the D is unclear. Germline values: CDR1 GTSNPN, CDR2 SVGIG (reference sequence). Between the trimmed V and J ends, which lost 2 bases and 6 bases, there was a span of 19 bases. This CDR3 region has 15 residues. CDR3 sequence (DNA): TGTGCCTGGAGTACTTCGGACCGCGGAGAGGCTGAAGCTTTCTTT. This sequence encodes CAWSTSDRGEAEAFF.

At least ten counts were recorded for this clonotype. This rearrangement joins TRBV21-1 to TRBJ1-1. TRBV21-1 counts as a pseudogene. There are 14 residues in the CDR3. The CDR3 sequence is CASSHPWRDTEAFF. Here the CDR3 DNA reads TGTGCCAGCAGTCACCCTTGGCGGGACACTGAAGCTTTCTTT.

J is TRBJ1-2 and V is TRBV3-1; 7 bases agree with TRBD1. Per germline, CDR1 LGHDT and CDR2 YNNKEL (reference sequence). This CDR3 contains 14 residues. J lost 4 bases, V lost 3 bases, and 5 bases had no gene match. CDR3 coding DNA: TGTGCCAGCAGCCACCGACAGGGACCCTATGGCTACACCTTC. Protein sequence: CASSHRQGPYGYTF. Looking up the rest from reference TRBV3-1 and TRBJ1-2 gives the full variable domain: DTAVSQTPKYLVTQMGNDKSIKCEQNLGHDTMYWYKQDSKKFLKIMFSYNNKELIINETVPNRFSPKSPDKAHLNLHINSLELGDSAVYFCASSHRQGPYGYTFGSGTRLTVV.

Ten or more counts support this clonotype. The chain employs TRBV7-9 and TRBJ2-1, with 11 bases that match TRBD2. The CDR3 extends over 15 amino acids. V was clipped by 4 bases and J by 2 bases; unmatched bases: 1. Germline CDR1 SEHNR, CDR2 FQNEAQ (reference sequence). In DNA form, the CDR3 reads TGTGCCAGCAGCTCTAGCGGGAGGCCCTACAATGAGCAGTTCTTC. As protein: CASSSSGRPYNEQFF.

This chain joins TRBV2 and TRBJ2-1, with 8 bases aligning to TRBD2. The CDR3 loop spans 17 amino acids. Germline CDR1 reads SNHLY; CDR2 reads FYNNEI. J gave up 9 bases and V 7 bases, and 20 bases lay outside the gene matches. Written as DNA, the CDR3 is TGTGCCAGCATCAAGACGGGAGGGCCTCCTATTCTACCTGAGCAGTTCTTC. This sequence encodes CASIKTGGPPILPEQFF.

This clonotype was picked up a small number of times. The CDR3 nucleotides read TGCGCCAGCAGCTTTGACGGCTTCCGCTCTGGAAACACCATATATTTT. This encodes CASSFDGFRSGNTIYF. The V gene is TRBV5-1, the J gene TRBJ1-3, with D unclear. V was pared by 2 bases and J by 0 bases, with 12 bases between. The CDR3 sequence is 16 residues long. Germline values: CDR1 SGHRS, CDR2 YFSETQ. Full variable domain (missing parts from reference TRBV5-1 and TRBJ1-3): KAGVTQTPRYLIKTRGQQVTLSCSPISGHRSVSWYQQTPGQGLQFLFEYFSETQRNKGNFPGRFSGRQFSNSRSEMNVSTLELGDSALYLCASSFDGFRSGNTIYFGEGSWLTVV.

This clonotype has more than one count but fewer than ten. This chain links TRBV28 with TRBJ1-1; TRBD1 might be the D (6 bases). The V and J ends lost 4 bases and 3 bases respectively, with 12 bases between them. Germline CDR1 MDHEN, CDR2 SYDVKM. The CDR3 runs to 14 residues. The CDR3 nucleotides are TGTGCCAGCAGTTCCGGGGGCCCGGACACTGAAGCTTTCTTT. This codes for CASSSGGPDTEAFF.